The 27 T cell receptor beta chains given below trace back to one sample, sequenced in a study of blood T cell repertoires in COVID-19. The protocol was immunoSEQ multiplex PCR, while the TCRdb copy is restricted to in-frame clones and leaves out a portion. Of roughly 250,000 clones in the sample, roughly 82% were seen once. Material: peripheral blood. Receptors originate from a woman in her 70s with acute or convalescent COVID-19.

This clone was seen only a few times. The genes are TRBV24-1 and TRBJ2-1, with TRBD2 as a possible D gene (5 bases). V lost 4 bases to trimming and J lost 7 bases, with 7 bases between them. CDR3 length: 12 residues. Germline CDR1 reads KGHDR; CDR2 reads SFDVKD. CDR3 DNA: TGTGCCACCAGTGACCCGGGAAATGAGCAGTTCTTC. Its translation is CATSDPGNEQFF.

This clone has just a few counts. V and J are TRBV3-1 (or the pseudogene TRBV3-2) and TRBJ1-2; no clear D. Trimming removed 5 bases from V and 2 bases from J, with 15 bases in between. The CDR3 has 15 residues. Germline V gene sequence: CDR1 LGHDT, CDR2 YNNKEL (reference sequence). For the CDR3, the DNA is TGTGCCAGCAGCTTTTACAGCCGCATCAACTATGGCTACACCTTC. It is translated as CASSFYSRINYGYTF.

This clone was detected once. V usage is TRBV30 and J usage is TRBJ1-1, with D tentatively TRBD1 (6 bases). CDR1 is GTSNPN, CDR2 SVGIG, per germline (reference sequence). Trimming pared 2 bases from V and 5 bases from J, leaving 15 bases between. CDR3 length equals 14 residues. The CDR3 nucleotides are TGTGCCTGGAGTATATACAGGGAGGGTACTGAAGCTTTCTTT. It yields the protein CAWSIYREGTEAFF.

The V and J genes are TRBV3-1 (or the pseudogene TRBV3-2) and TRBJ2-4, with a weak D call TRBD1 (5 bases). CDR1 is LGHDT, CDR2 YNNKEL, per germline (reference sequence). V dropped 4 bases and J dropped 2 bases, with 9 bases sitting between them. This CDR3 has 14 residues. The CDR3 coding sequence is TGTGCCAGCAGCCCGGCAGGGTCCAAAAACATTCAGTACTTC. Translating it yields CASSPAGSKNIQYF.

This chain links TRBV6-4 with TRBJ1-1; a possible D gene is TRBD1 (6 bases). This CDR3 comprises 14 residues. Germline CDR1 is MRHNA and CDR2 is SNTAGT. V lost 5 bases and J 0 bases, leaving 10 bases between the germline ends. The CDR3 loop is CASSPGTMNTEAFF. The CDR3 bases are TGTGCCAGCAGTCCCGGGACAATGAACACTGAAGCTTTCTTT.

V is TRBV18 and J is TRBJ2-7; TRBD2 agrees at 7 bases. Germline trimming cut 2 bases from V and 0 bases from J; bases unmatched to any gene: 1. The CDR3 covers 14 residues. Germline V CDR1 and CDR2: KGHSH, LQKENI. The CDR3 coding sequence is TGTGCCAGCTCACCAGGCGGGGGCTCCTACGAGCAGTACTTC. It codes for CASSPGGGSYEQYF.

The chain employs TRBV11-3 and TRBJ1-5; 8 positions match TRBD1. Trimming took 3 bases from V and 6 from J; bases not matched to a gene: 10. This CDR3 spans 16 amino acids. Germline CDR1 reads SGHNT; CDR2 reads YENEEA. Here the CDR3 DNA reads TGTGCCAGCAGCTTCGAACAGGGGGGACTAACTCAGCCCCAGCATTTT. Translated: CASSFEQGGLTQPQHF.

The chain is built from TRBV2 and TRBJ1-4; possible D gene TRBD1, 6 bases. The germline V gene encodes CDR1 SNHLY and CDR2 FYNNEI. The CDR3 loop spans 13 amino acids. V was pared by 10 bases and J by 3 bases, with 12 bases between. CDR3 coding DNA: TGTGCCACTAACAGGGTTCCTAATGAAAAACTGTTTTTT. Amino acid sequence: CATNRVPNEKLFF.

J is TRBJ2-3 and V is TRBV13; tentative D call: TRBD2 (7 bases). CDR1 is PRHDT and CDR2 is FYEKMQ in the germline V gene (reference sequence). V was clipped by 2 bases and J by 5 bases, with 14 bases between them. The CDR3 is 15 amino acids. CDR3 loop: CASSLYGGQGDTQYF. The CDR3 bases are TGTGCCAGCAGCTTATACGGGGGGCAGGGAGATACGCAGTATTTT.

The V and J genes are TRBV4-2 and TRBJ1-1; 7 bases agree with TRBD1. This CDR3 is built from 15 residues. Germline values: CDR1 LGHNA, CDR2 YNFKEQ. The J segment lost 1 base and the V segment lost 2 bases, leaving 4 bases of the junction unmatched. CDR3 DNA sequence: TGTGCCAGCAGCCAAACTGACAGGGCGAACACTGAAGCTTTCTTT. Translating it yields CASSQTDRANTEAFF.

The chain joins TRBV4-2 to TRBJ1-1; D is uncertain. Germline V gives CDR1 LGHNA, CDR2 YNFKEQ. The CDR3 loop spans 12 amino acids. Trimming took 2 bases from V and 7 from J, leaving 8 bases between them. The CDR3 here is CASSQSRFEAFF. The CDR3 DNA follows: TGTGCCAGCAGCCAATCTCGTTTTGAAGCTTTCTTT.

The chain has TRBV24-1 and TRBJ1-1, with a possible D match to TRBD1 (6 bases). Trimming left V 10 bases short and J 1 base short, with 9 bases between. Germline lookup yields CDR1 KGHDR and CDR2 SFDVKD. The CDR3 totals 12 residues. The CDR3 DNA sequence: TGTGCCACTTTGGGACAGAACACTGAAGCTTTCTTT. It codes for CATLGQNTEAFF.

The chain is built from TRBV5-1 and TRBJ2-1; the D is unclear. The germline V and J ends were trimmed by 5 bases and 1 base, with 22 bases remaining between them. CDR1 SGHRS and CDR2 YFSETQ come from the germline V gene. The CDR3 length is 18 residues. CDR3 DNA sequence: TGCGCCAGCAGAAATTATGGAACGGCCTCTAGGTCCTACAATGAGCAGTTCTTC. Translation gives CASRNYGTASRSYNEQFF.

The CDR3 here is CASRQTAGTSYTGELFF. The DNA of the CDR3 is TGTGCCAGCAGACAGACAGCCGGAACAAGTTACACCGGGGAGCTGTTTTTT. The V and J genes are TRBV27 and TRBJ2-2; D may be TRBD1 (5 bases). Germline V lookup: CDR1 MNHEY, CDR2 SMNVEV (reference sequence). The V end was cut by 6 bases, the J end by 3 bases, with 20 bases between. The CDR3 has 17 amino acids.

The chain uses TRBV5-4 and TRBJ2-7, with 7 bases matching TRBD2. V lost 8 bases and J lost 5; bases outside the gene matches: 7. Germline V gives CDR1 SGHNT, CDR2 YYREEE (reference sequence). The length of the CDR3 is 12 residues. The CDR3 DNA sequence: TGTGCCAGTTTAATCGGGACTAACGAGCAGTACTTC. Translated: CASLIGTNEQYF.

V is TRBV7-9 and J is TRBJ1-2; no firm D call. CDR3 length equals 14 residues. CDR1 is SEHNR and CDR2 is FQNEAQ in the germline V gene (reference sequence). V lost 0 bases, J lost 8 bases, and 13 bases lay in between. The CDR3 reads CASSLAGGIGGYTF. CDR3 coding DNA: TGTGCCAGCAGCTTAGCAGGAGGGATTGGGGGCTACACCTTC.

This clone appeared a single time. CDR3 sequence (DNA): TGTGCCAGCAGTGCCGGACAGTCCCGGGACGGCCAGTACTTC. Residues: CASSAGQSRDGQYF. The rearrangement joins TRBV2 to TRBJ2-5, with D tentatively TRBD1 (6 bases). Trimming stripped 4 bases from V and 10 bases from J, with 19 bases between. Germline CDR1 SNHLY, CDR2 FYNNEI. The CDR3 is made up of 14 amino acids.

CDR3 bases: TGCGCCAGCAGCCAAGATAATAGGGGGTACACCATATATTTT. As protein: CASSQDNRGYTIYF. This chain links TRBV4-3 with TRBJ1-3; weak D call: TRBD1 (6 bases). The germline V gene encodes CDR1 LGHNA and CDR2 YSLEER. This CDR3 spans 14 amino acids. V was pared by 0 bases and J by 8 bases, with 11 bases between.

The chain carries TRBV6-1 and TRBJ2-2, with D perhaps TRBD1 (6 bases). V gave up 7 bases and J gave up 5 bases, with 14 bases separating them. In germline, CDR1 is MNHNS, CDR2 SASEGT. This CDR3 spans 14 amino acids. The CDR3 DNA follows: TGTGCCAGCACTGGGCAGGGGCGAACCGGGGAGCTGTTTTTT. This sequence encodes CASTGQGRTGELFF.

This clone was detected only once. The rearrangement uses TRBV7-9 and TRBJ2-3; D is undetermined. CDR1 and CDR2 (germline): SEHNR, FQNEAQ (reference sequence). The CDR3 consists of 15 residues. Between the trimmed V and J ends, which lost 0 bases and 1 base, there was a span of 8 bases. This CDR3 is CASSLATDRTDTQYF. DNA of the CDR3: TGTGCCAGCAGCTTAGCTACAGATCGCACAGATACGCAGTATTTT.

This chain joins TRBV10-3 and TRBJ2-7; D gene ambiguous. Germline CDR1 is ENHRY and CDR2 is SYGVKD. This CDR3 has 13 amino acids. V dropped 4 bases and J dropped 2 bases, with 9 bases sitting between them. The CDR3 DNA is TGTGCCATCAGTGCTACTCACCCCTACGAGCAGTACTTC. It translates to CAISATHPYEQYF.

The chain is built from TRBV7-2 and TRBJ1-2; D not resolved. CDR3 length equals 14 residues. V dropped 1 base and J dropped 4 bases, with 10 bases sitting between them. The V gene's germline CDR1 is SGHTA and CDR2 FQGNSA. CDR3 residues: CASSLDYIAYGYTF. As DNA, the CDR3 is TGTGCCAGCAGCTTAGATTACATAGCCTATGGCTACACCTTC. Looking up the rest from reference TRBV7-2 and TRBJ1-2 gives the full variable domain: GAGVSQSPSNKVTEKGKDVELRCDPISGHTALYWYRQSLGQGLEFLIYFQGNSAPDKSGLPSDRFSAERTGGSVSTLTIQRTQQEDSAVYLCASSLDYIAYGYTFGSGTRLTVV.

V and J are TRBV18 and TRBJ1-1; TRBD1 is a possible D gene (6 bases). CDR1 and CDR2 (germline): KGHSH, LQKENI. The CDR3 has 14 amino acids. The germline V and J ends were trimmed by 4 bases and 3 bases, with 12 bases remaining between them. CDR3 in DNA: TGTGCCAGCTCACTACGACAGGCGGACACTGAAGCTTTCTTT. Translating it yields CASSLRQADTEAFF.

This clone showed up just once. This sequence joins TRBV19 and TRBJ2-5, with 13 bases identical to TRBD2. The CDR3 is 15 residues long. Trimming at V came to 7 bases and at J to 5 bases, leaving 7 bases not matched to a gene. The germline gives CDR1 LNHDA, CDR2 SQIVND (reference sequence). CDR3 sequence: CASTGTSGVRETQYF. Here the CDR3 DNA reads TGTGCCAGTACCGGGACTAGCGGGGTTCGCGAGACCCAGTACTTC.

CDR3 DNA sequence: TGTGCCAGCAGTCCCGACAGGGGGGTGAATGGCTACACCTTC. It encodes CASSPDRGVNGYTF. The chain is built from TRBV6-6 and TRBJ1-2, with 9 nucleotides matching TRBD1. The CDR3 loop spans 14 amino acids. Germline CDR1 MNHNY, CDR2 SVGAGI (reference sequence). The trim removed 5 bases at V and 6 bases at J, leaving 7 bases unmatched.

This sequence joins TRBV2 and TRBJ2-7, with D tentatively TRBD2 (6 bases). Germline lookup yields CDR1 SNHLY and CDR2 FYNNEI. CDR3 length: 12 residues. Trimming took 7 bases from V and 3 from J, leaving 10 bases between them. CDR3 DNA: TGTGCCAGCACCGAGGAGGGCTACGAGCAGTACTTC. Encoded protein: CASTEEGYEQYF.

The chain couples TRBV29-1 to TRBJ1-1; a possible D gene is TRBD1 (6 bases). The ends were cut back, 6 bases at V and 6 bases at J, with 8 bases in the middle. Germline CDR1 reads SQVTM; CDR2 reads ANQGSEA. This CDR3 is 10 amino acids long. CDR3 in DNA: TGCAGCGTAAGGACAGCTGAAGCTTTCTTT. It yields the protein CSVRTAEAFF.